This T cell receptor beta chain is drawn from a study of response to subunit inactivated influenza vaccine. The germline CDR1 and CDR2 sequences are MNHNS and SASEGT. V dropped 7 bases and J dropped 5 bases, with 17 bases sitting between them. This CDR3 has 15 residues. Using its own MiXCR run on the RT-PCR reads, TCRdb lists one record per CDR3 protein. The data hold 500,000 to 550,000 distinct CDR3 sequences, with roughly 23% observed a single time. Another study also made use of these data, one on T cells expressing NK-cell markers. In that study: In generating TCR beta cDNA, 5'RACE template switching with UMIs was used. Within several experiments, an anti-gamma-delta TCR antibody kept the sorting limited to alpha-beta TCR T cells. Whether the expanded NKG2C+ T cell clones recognized HCMV remained unclear.

The chain carries TRBV6-1 and TRBJ2-2; TRBD1 or TRBD2 may be the D gene (5 bases each). Sequencing was performed on CD4+ T cells sorted from PBMCs, taken 12 days after vaccination. The clonotype comes from a man aged 45 to 65 who received an inactivated influenza vaccine. CDR3 DNA sequence: TGTGCCAGCACGCCCTCAGGGAGATCAACCGGGGAGCTGTTTTTT. Translation gives CASTPSGRSTGELFF.